The clone carrying this TCR beta chain occurred once. This sample stems from a study of blood T cells in healthy people across ages. Alongside a J-beta primer mix, a sample-barcoded 5' primer served in a second PCR lasting about 7 to 11 cycles. MiXCR, applied by TCRdb to the 5' RACE reads, yields one record per CDR3 protein. The profile covers about 640,000 distinct CDR3 sequences, with 58% appearing a single time and approximately 40% taken by the ten largest. The CDR3 has 13 residues. Germline CDR1 is MNHEY and CDR2 is SVGAGI. V lost 5 bases to trimming and J lost 12 bases; unmatched junction nucleotides: 11.

The clonotype comes from a man in his sixties in good health. The chain employs TRBV6-5 and TRBJ1-1; 8 bases fit TRBD1. The sequenced sample consisted of blood. CDR3 in amino acids: CASSNRQGHVSFF. CDR3 coding DNA: TGTGCCAGCAGTAACCGACAGGGGCACGTTTCTTTCTTT.